This entry describes one T cell receptor beta chain. A much larger clone differs by one base, so this may be a read error. In making diagnoses, clinical symptoms, serum thyroxine and TRAb, thyroid ultrasound and orbital computed tomography were all used. The data derive from a study of T cells in Graves' hyperthyroidism and ophthalmopathy. The CDR3 consists of 12 residues. Germline CDR1 is SGHRS and CDR2 is YFSETQ. The V and J ends lost 4 bases and 10 bases respectively, with 12 bases between them. It was RNA transcripts that yielded the amplified TCR beta CDR3 regions. The primer set for the first-round RT-PCR of the TCR CDR3 was HTBI. TCRdb re-derived calls from the multiplex PCR reads in MiXCR, one entry per CDR3 protein. The table has about 560,000 distinct CDR3 sequences, approximately 15% seen once.

The sequence derives from a woman in her thirties with Graves' hyperthyroidism. The rearrangement uses TRBV5-1 and TRBJ2-1; D unresolved. What was sequenced was blood. This chain's CDR3 is CASSNLEDEQFF. The CDR3 region has the DNA TGCGCCAGCAGCAATTTAGAAGACGAGCAGTTCTTC.